These 20 T cell receptor beta chains were sequenced from one sample in a study of shared clonotypes between healthy human individuals. The assay was immunoSEQ multiplex PCR, and TCRdb's table has in-frame clones only and misses some. The sample yields about 1.5 million clones, about 98% seen once. The material sequenced was naive CD4+ T cells sorted from blood. Subset noted: CD45RA+ positively selected. The receptors stem from a man aged 25 to 40 in good health.

This chain joins TRBV18 and TRBJ2-2; 10 bases map to TRBD2. CDR3 length equals 15 residues. Germline V gene lookup returns CDR1 KGHSH and CDR2 LQKENI. The trim removed 3 bases at V and 5 bases at J, leaving 3 bases unmatched. CDR3 bases: TGTGCCAGCTCACCCACTAGCGGGACGACCGGGGAGCTGTTTTTT. The encoded protein is CASSPTSGTTGELFF.

The genes are TRBV28 and TRBJ1-2; no clear D. CDR3 length: 15 amino acids. CDR1 and CDR2 (germline): MDHEN, SYDVKM. V lost 6 bases and J lost 4, with 18 bases in between. CDR3 in amino acids: CASRSPETPPYGYTF. CDR3 sequence (DNA): TGTGCCAGCAGGTCTCCGGAGACCCCACCCTATGGCTACACCTTC.

This clone came up once. V gene TRBV5-1 combines with J gene TRBJ2-5; 7 bases match TRBD1. CDR3 length: 14 residues. V was pared by 7 bases and J by 3 bases, with 9 bases of the junction left unmatched. CDR1 is SGHRS and CDR2 is YFSETQ in the germline V gene. DNA for the CDR3: TGCGCCAGCTCATCCTTCACAGGGGAAGAGACCCAGTACTTC. Translated, it gives CASSSFTGEETQYF. Based on the CDR3 plus reference TRBV5-1 and TRBJ2-5, the full variable domain is KAGVTQTPRYLIKTRGQQVTLSCSPISGHRSVSWYQQTPGQGLQFLFEYFSETQRNKGNFPGRFSGRQFSNSRSEMNVSTLELGDSALYLCASSSFTGEETQYFGPGTRLLVL.

V usage is TRBV14 and J usage is TRBJ2-7; D call uncertain. Germline V gene lookup returns CDR1 SGHDN and CDR2 FVKESK. The CDR3 is made up of 15 amino acids. The germline V and J ends were trimmed by 3 bases and 3 bases, with 15 bases remaining between them. DNA of the CDR3: TGTGCCAGCAGCCACCGACGGAACACCTACTACGAGCAGTACTTC. This gives the protein CASSHRRNTYYEQYF.

The genes are TRBV7-8 and TRBJ2-5; D unclear. The CDR3 covers 14 residues. Germline lookup yields CDR1 SGHVS and CDR2 FQNEAQ. V was trimmed by 1 base and J by 4 bases, leaving 10 bases between them. The CDR3 here is CASSLGRMVETQYF. For the CDR3, the DNA is TGTGCCAGCAGCTTAGGCAGGATGGTAGAGACCCAGTACTTC.

The rearrangement links TRBV7-6 to TRBJ2-3; D unclear. The CDR3 is made up of 13 amino acids. V lost 5 bases, J lost 4 bases, and 10 bases lay in between. The germline V gene has CDR1 SGHVS and CDR2 FNYEAQ. The CDR3 DNA sequence: TGTGCCAGCAGCACTCCGGCGCCAGATACGCAGTATTTT. It encodes CASSTPAPDTQYF.

The gene calls are TRBV9 and TRBJ2-1, with TRBD1 identical over 8 bases. J lost 4 bases, V lost 7 bases, and 10 bases had no gene match. The CDR3 totals 15 residues. The germline CDR1 and CDR2 sequences are SGDLS and YYNGEE. CDR3 in DNA: TGTGCCAGCGGCAGGGGGCCCGCTGCATACAATGAGCAGTTCTTC. Translating gives CASGRGPAAYNEQFF. Looking up the rest from reference TRBV9 and TRBJ2-1 gives the full variable domain: DSGVTQTPKHLITATGQRVTLRCSPRSGDLSVYWYQQSLDQGLQFLIQYYNGEERAKGNILERFSAQQFPDLHSELNLSSLELGDSALYFCASGRGPAAYNEQFFGPGTRLTVL.

The J gene is TRBJ1-2, the V gene TRBV29-1; D gene unclear. There are 12 residues in the CDR3. In germline, CDR1 is SQVTM, CDR2 ANQGSEA. V lost 4 bases to trimming and J lost 6 bases, with 12 bases between them. CDR3 coding DNA: TGCAGCGTTGTAGGGCCCGGGGATGGCTACACCTTC. Translation: CSVVGPGDGYTF.

The V and J genes are TRBV7-9 and TRBJ2-2, with 7 nucleotides matching TRBD2. V shed 8 bases, J shed 6 bases, and the junction held 9 bases outside the gene matches. The CDR3 consists of 14 residues. Looked up from germline, CDR1 is SEHNR and CDR2 is FQNEAQ (reference sequence). CDR3 protein: CASLGGSESGELFF. DNA for the CDR3: TGTGCCAGCCTGGGCGGGAGTGAGTCCGGGGAGCTGTTTTTT.

J is TRBJ2-3 and V is TRBV5-4, with D maybe TRBD1 (6 bases). Germline CDR1 is SGHNT and CDR2 is YYREEE (reference sequence). The CDR3 loop spans 15 amino acids. V lost 3 bases and J 4 bases, leaving 15 bases between the germline ends. The CDR3 DNA sequence: TGTGCCAGCAGCTGGACAGTTTCCGAGTCAGATACGCAGTATTTT. Amino acids: CASSWTVSESDTQYF.

Concerning this clone: The same CDR3 is also encoded by other DNA sequences in this sample. The genes are TRBV5-5 and TRBJ2-3; D not certain. The CDR3 sequence is 13 residues long. With 3 bases removed from V and 1 base from J, the gap between germline ends came to 6 bases. Germline values: CDR1 SGHKS, CDR2 YYEKEE (reference sequence). CDR3 sequence (DNA): TGTGCCAGCAGCTCACCGGGCACAGATACGCAGTATTTT. Translated: CASSSPGTDTQYF. Combining the CDR3 with reference TRBV5-5 and TRBJ2-3 gives the whole variable domain DAGVTQSPTHLIKTRGQQVTLRCSPISGHKSVSWYQQVLGQGPQFIFQYYEKEERGRGNFPDRFSARQFPNYSSELNVNALLLGDSALYLCASSSPGTDTQYFGPGTRLTVL.

This clone was counted once. The chain couples TRBV15 to TRBJ2-7; TRBD1 is a possible D gene (5 bases). Per germline, CDR1 LNHNV and CDR2 YYDKDF (reference sequence). Trimming left V 5 bases short and J 2 bases short, with 13 bases between. The CDR3 has 14 residues. CDR3 nucleotides: TGTGCCACCAGCCCGCGACAGAGTACCTACGAGCAGTACTTC. Translation: CATSPRQSTYEQYF.

This chain links TRBV18 with TRBJ1-5; TRBD1 agrees at 8 bases. CDR1 and CDR2 (germline): KGHSH, LQKENI. Trimming at V came to 2 bases and at J to 8 bases, leaving 8 bases not matched to a gene. This CDR3 spans 15 amino acids. The CDR3 here is CASSPGQGRIEPQHF. CDR3 sequence (DNA): TGTGCCAGCTCACCAGGACAGGGAAGGATAGAGCCCCAGCATTTT.

The sample holds one count of this clone. The chain employs TRBV10-2 and TRBJ2-5; 11 nucleotides match TRBD2. After removal of 4 bases from V and 7 bases from J, the junction contained 5 bases not matched to a gene. Looked up from germline, CDR1 is WSHSY and CDR2 is SAAADI. The CDR3 contains 14 residues. CDR3 DNA sequence: TGCGCCAGCAGTGCAACTAGCGGGGGCGGGACCCAGTACTTC. Its translation is CASSATSGGGTQYF.

The chain is built from TRBV9 and TRBJ2-7, with TRBD2 identical over 7 bases. The CDR3 loop spans 15 amino acids. V shed 0 bases, J shed 2 bases, and the junction held 5 bases outside the gene matches. Germline-derived CDR1 and CDR2 are SGDLS and YYNGEE. For the CDR3, the DNA is TGTGCCAGCAGCGTAGAGTCTAGCGGAGCCTACGAGCAGTACTTC. This translates into CASSVESSGAYEQYF.

The chain couples TRBV7-6 to TRBJ2-3, with D perhaps TRBD2 (5 bases). CDR1 is SGHVS, CDR2 FNYEAQ, per germline. V lost 2 bases and J lost 2, with 17 bases in between. The CDR3 loop spans 17 amino acids. CDR3 sequence reads: CASSLYLGERLTDTQYF. The CDR3, as DNA: TGTGCCAGCAGCTTATACCTCGGGGAACGGCTCACAGATACGCAGTATTTT.

The chain carries TRBV30 and TRBJ1-1; TRBD1 is a possible D gene (5 bases). The CDR3 runs to 12 residues. Germline CDR1 is GTSNPN and CDR2 is SVGIG (reference sequence). The germline V and J ends were trimmed by 3 bases and 5 bases, with 10 bases remaining between them. The CDR3 spells CAWSRASTEAFF. The DNA for the CDR3 is TGTGCCTGGAGCAGGGCGAGTACTGAAGCTTTCTTT.

The CDR3 DNA follows: TGTGCCACCAGCCCGTACCGGGGTCGGCGCGGAGGGGGCACAGATACGCAGTATTTT. Its translation: CATSPYRGRRGGGTDTQYF. The chain employs TRBV15 and TRBJ2-3; weak D call: TRBD2 (6 bases). CDR1 LNHNV and CDR2 YYDKDF come from the germline V gene (reference sequence). Trimming cost V 5 bases and J 1 base, with 25 bases left between them. The CDR3 runs to 19 residues.

The chain combines TRBV5-1 with TRBJ2-1; no clear D gene. The CDR3 spans 14 residues. From germline, CDR1 is SGHRS and CDR2 YFSETQ. The V gene lost 4 bases and the J gene lost 8 bases, with 16 bases spanning the gap. CDR3 protein: CASSQTRAPDEQFF. CDR3 DNA: TGCGCCAGCAGCCAAACTCGGGCTCCTGATGAGCAGTTCTTC.

This sequence joins TRBV5-8 and TRBJ2-3; 10 nucleotides align to TRBD1. Trimming removed 4 bases from V and 4 bases from J; junction bases left unmatched: 9. Germline V gene lookup returns CDR1 SGHTS and CDR2 YDEGEE. CDR3 length: 16 amino acids. The chain's CDR3 is CASSPRRDRGSDTQYF. As DNA, the CDR3 is TGTGCCAGCAGCCCGCGCCGGGACAGGGGTTCAGATACGCAGTATTTT.